This TCR beta chain was recovered during a study of blood T cell repertoires in COVID-19. The overall study: Samples taken during acute and convalescent COVID-19 were collected in the United States, Italy and Spain. PBMCs, B-cell-depleted T cells, or T cells were the source of the cDNA or gDNA that made up the material.

The V and J ends lost 5 bases and 0 bases respectively, with 17 bases between them. In germline, CDR1 is SGHVS, CDR2 FQNEAQ. The CDR3 loop spans 16 amino acids. Per the study methods: For nucleated cells, counts were estimated from reference gene primer amplification. The protocol was immunoSEQ multiplex PCR, while the TCRdb copy is restricted to in-frame clones and leaves out a portion. The V and J calls and clone size come from that table; D and trimming were worked out from the DNA. This table has about 59,000 clones, roughly 70% appearing once. The sample was peripheral blood. The chain joins TRBV7-8 to TRBJ2-7, with D possibly TRBD2 on 5 matching bases. The receptor's source is a woman in her forties or fifties with active or convalescent COVID-19. CDR3 region: CASSPGWLSGSYEQYF. CDR3 nucleotide sequence: TGTGCCAGCAGCCCCGGGTGGTTAAGCGGCTCCTACGAGCAGTACTTC.